This TCR beta chain is drawn from a study of blood T cell repertoires in COVID-19. Background on the study: Spain, Italy and the United States supplied samples that represented acute and convalescent COVID-19. In each case, the material was cDNA or gDNA derived from T cells, B-cell-depleted T cells, or PBMCs.

Methods used by the authors: Estimation of nucleated cell counts was performed using reference gene primer amplification. The table came from immunoSEQ multiplex PCR; TCRdb's copy has only in-frame clones and leaves some out. Clonal size and the V and J genes are those of that table, whereas D and trimming came from the DNA. There are roughly 220,000 clones in the sample; 80% to 90% occur only once, and 14% to 15% lies in the top ten. Participant-given clinical history determined each cohort assignment. Deletions cut 0 bases from V and 1 base from J, with 10 bases between. This CDR3 is 15 amino acids long. Germline V CDR1 and CDR2: SGDLS, YYNGEE.

The material sequenced was PBMCs or T cells enriched from blood (not recorded which). The J gene is TRBJ1-1, the V gene TRBV9; a weak D match, TRBD1 (5 bases). This TCR was recovered from a woman aged 45-65 years with acute COVID-19. This CDR3 is CASSVAPTGNTEAFF. As DNA, the CDR3 is TGTGCCAGCAGCGTAGCCCCAACAGGGAACACTGAAGCTTTCTTT.